This T cell receptor (beta chain) was recorded in a study of T-cell reconstitution after alpha-beta-depleted transplantation in children. Study findings and constraints: Certain patients had high TCRbeta diversity at day 60, and it came from recipient T cells and thymic progenitors that survived. The authors attributed T-cell counts and diversity one year after transplant mostly to newly produced T cells. Two months or so post-transplant, alpha-beta T cells reportedly derived from several hundred expanded graft clones.

Concerning this clonotype itself: What it recognizes is unknown.

The CDR3 contains 14 residues. CDR1 and CDR2 from the germline V gene are MNHEY and SMNVEV (reference sequence). The germline V and J ends were trimmed by 6 bases and 3 bases, with 11 bases remaining between them. During its preparation, the TCRbeta library received unique molecular identifiers. Each CDR3 protein is one row after TCRdb ran MiXCR on the PCR reads. The sample includes around 300,000 distinct CDR3 sequences, roughly 25% of them seen just once. The origin of this receptor is a male patient younger than 18 who had a stem cell transplant for acute lymphoblastic leukemia, so the T cells may come from the graft donor. The chain has TRBV27 and TRBJ1-4; D may be TRBD1 (5 bases). The sample was PBMCs, mostly from graft donor cells, taken 180 days after TCRalphabeta/CD19-depleted stem cell transplant. CDR3 DNA: TGTGCCAGCAGCGAACAGGTTCCTAATGAAAAACTGTTTTTT. This codes for CASSEQVPNEKLFF.